This is a list of T cell receptor beta chains from one sample in a study of vaccination effects on CD4 cells after COVID-19. No cognate antigen is known for these TCRs. TCRdb's table, derived via immunoSEQ multiplex PCR, lists solely in-frame clones and lacks some. The profile covers approximately 61,000 clones, with around 73% appearing a single time and 0.95% to 1.5% taken by the ten largest. The sample in question was CD4+ T cells from PBMCs cultured with HCoV-229E spike peptides, obtained after COVID-19 vaccination. All receptors come from a human donor who received a COVID-19 vaccine. The CDR3 runs from the conserved cysteine through the conserved F or W. Fields, in order: D gene, V gene, clone size, J gene, CDR3 protein, CDR3 DNA. The D gene is left open where the match is weak. Some rows have no size entry. The others give once, few or many, or a class for an expanded clone.

d_call: TRBD1; v_call: TRBV7-9; clone_size: few; j_call: TRBJ1-2; cdr3_aa: CASSLGTGDGYTF; cdr3_nt: TGTGCCAGCAGCTTAGGGACAGGGGACGGCTACACCTTC
d_call: .; v_call: TRBV5-6; clone_size: .; j_call: TRBJ1-5; cdr3_aa: CASSPGRMNQPQHF; cdr3_nt: TGTGCCAGCAGCCCGGGACGGATGAATCAGCCCCAGCATTTT
d_call: .; v_call: TRBV7-2; clone_size: .; j_call: TRBJ2-5; cdr3_aa: CASSPGQLGETQYF; cdr3_nt: TGTGCCAGCAGCCCCGGACAGCTCGGGGAGACCCAGTACTTC
d_call: .; v_call: TRBV6-1; clone_size: few; j_call: TRBJ1-4; cdr3_aa: CASSDGRLNNEKLFF; cdr3_nt: TGTGCCAGCAGTGATGGTCGTTTGAATAATGAAAAACTGTTTTTT
d_call: TRBD1; v_call: TRBV7-8; clone_size: once; j_call: TRBJ1-4; cdr3_aa: CASSLGQDEKLFF; cdr3_nt: TGTGCCAGCAGCTTGGGACAGGATGAAAAACTGTTTTTT
d_call: TRBD1; v_call: TRBV27; clone_size: .; j_call: TRBJ2-4; cdr3_aa: CASTPRWTGKNIQYF; cdr3_nt: TGTGCCAGCACCCCGAGATGGACAGGAAAAAACATTCAGTACTTC
d_call: TRBD1; v_call: TRBV2; clone_size: .; j_call: TRBJ2-5; cdr3_aa: CASRVTGDPRPQYF; cdr3_nt: TGTGCCAGCAGGGTCACAGGGGACCCCAGACCCCAGTACTTC
d_call: TRBD1; v_call: TRBV11-3; clone_size: .; j_call: TRBJ1-1; cdr3_aa: CATLDRGRTEAFF; cdr3_nt: TGTGCCACCCTAGACAGGGGGCGGACTGAAGCTTTCTTT
d_call: TRBD1; v_call: TRBV18; clone_size: .; j_call: TRBJ1-1; cdr3_aa: CASSPLGTGMNTEAFF; cdr3_nt: TGTGCCAGCTCACCACTCGGGACAGGGATGAACACTGAAGCTTTCTTT
d_call: .; v_call: TRBV7-2; clone_size: once; j_call: TRBJ1-4; cdr3_aa: CASSRDLNEKLFF; cdr3_nt: TGTGCCAGCAGCCGCGACCTTAATGAAAAACTGTTTTTT
d_call: .; v_call: TRBV7-2; clone_size: .; j_call: TRBJ1-5; cdr3_aa: CASSPGPDSSPQHF; cdr3_nt: TGTGCCAGCAGCCCAGGGCCGGACTCCTCGCCCCAGCATTTT
d_call: .; v_call: TRBV11-2; clone_size: .; j_call: TRBJ2-3; cdr3_aa: CASTQPSLYTQYF; cdr3_nt: TGTGCCAGCACCCAACCATCATTATATACGCAGTATTTT
d_call: TRBD1; v_call: TRBV5-1; clone_size: .; j_call: TRBJ1-6; cdr3_aa: CASSFRDRGVSPLHF; cdr3_nt: TGCGCCAGCAGCTTCCGGGACAGGGGTGTTTCACCCCTCCACTTT
d_call: .; v_call: TRBV7-2; clone_size: .; j_call: TRBJ2-2; cdr3_aa: CASSMDPAGLFF; cdr3_nt: TGTGCCAGCAGCATGGACCCCGCGGGGCTGTTTTTT
d_call: TRBD2; v_call: TRBV5-4; clone_size: .; j_call: TRBJ2-2; cdr3_aa: CASSGGGLAVDTGELFF; cdr3_nt: TGTGCCAGCAGCGGTGGAGGACTAGCGGTGGACACCGGGGAGCTGTTTTTT
d_call: TRBD2; v_call: TRBV27; clone_size: few; j_call: TRBJ2-3; cdr3_aa: CASKNLATSGGAADTQYF; cdr3_nt: TGTGCCAGCAAAAACCTCGCGACTAGCGGGGGGGCTGCAGATACGCAGTATTTT
d_call: TRBD1; v_call: TRBV9; clone_size: .; j_call: TRBJ2-2; cdr3_aa: CASSASSTGQWRELFF; cdr3_nt: TGTGCCAGCAGCGCCTCCTCGACAGGGCAATGGAGGGAGCTGTTTTTT
d_call: TRBD1; v_call: TRBV7-2; clone_size: .; j_call: TRBJ1-5; cdr3_aa: CASSSPDRGDQPQHF; cdr3_nt: TGTGCCAGCAGCTCGCCCGACAGGGGAGATCAGCCCCAGCATTTT
d_call: TRBD1; v_call: TRBV7-9; clone_size: .; j_call: TRBJ1-2; cdr3_aa: CASSRQGLHGYTF; cdr3_nt: TGTGCCAGCAGCCGACAGGGTCTGCATGGCTACACCTTC
d_call: .; v_call: TRBV11-3; clone_size: .; j_call: TRBJ2-3; cdr3_aa: CASSLGGRAGDTQYF; cdr3_nt: TGTGCCAGCAGCTTGGGCGGCAGGGCTGGAGATACGCAGTATTTT
d_call: .; v_call: TRBV2; clone_size: .; j_call: TRBJ1-5; cdr3_aa: CASRVVNQPQHF; cdr3_nt: TGTGCCAGCAGGGTTGTCAATCAGCCCCAGCATTTT
d_call: .; v_call: TRBV10-3; clone_size: .; j_call: TRBJ2-2; cdr3_aa: CAISVTGLVTGELFF; cdr3_nt: TGTGCCATCAGTGTTACGGGGTTGGTGACCGGGGAGCTGTTTTTT
d_call: .; v_call: TRBV19; clone_size: .; j_call: TRBJ1-4; cdr3_aa: CASSALSGTRGPNEKLFF; cdr3_nt: TGTGCCAGTAGTGCGTTATCCGGGACAAGGGGCCCTAATGAAAAACTGTTTTTT
d_call: .; v_call: TRBV3-1/TRBV3-2; clone_size: .; j_call: TRBJ1-6; cdr3_aa: CASSQTGTLSSPLHF; cdr3_nt: TGTGCCAGCAGCCAAACCGGGACCCTGTCGTCACCCCTCCACTTT
d_call: .; v_call: TRBV5-8; clone_size: .; j_call: TRBJ1-5; cdr3_aa: CASTGYSNQPQHF; cdr3_nt: TGTGCCAGCACCGGCTATAGCAATCAGCCCCAGCATTTT
d_call: TRBD1; v_call: TRBV6-6; clone_size: .; j_call: TRBJ1-2; cdr3_aa: CASSTTGVTNYGYTF; cdr3_nt: TGTGCCAGCAGTACAACAGGGGTTACTAACTATGGCTACACCTTC
d_call: .; v_call: TRBV3-1/TRBV3-2; clone_size: few; j_call: TRBJ1-2; cdr3_aa: CASSPGGNGYTF; cdr3_nt: TGTGCCAGCAGCCCGGGGGGCAACGGCTACACCTTC
d_call: .; v_call: TRBV6-5; clone_size: few; j_call: TRBJ2-3; cdr3_aa: CASSSVRGRTDTQYF; cdr3_nt: TGTGCCAGCAGTTCGGTCAGGGGGAGGACAGATACGCAGTATTTT
d_call: .; v_call: TRBV5-5; clone_size: few; j_call: TRBJ1-3; cdr3_aa: CASSEDGRPGNTIYF; cdr3_nt: TGTGCCAGCAGCGAGGACGGACGACCTGGAAACACCATATATTTT
d_call: .; v_call: TRBV4-2; clone_size: .; j_call: TRBJ1-5; cdr3_aa: CASSQSGPGQRNQPQHF; cdr3_nt: TGTGCCAGCAGCCAGAGCGGCCCCGGACAGCGTAATCAGCCCCAGCATTTT
d_call: TRBD2; v_call: TRBV10-3; clone_size: .; j_call: TRBJ2-2; cdr3_aa: CAISGRTSGGTNTGELFF; cdr3_nt: TGTGCCATCAGTGGCAGGACTAGCGGGGGCACGAACACCGGGGAGCTGTTTTTT
d_call: .; v_call: TRBV28; clone_size: .; j_call: TRBJ1-2; cdr3_aa: CASSISNYGYTF; cdr3_nt: TGTGCCAGCAGTATCAGCAACTATGGCTACACCTTC
d_call: .; v_call: TRBV5-1; clone_size: .; j_call: TRBJ2-3; cdr3_aa: CASSLDLSTDTQYF; cdr3_nt: TGCGCCAGCAGCCTGGACCTAAGCACAGATACGCAGTATTTT
d_call: TRBD2; v_call: TRBV6-5; clone_size: .; j_call: TRBJ2-5; cdr3_aa: CASSYVSGGDQETQYF; cdr3_nt: TGTGCCAGCAGTTACGTTAGCGGGGGGGATCAAGAGACCCAGTACTTC
d_call: TRBD1; v_call: TRBV7-2; clone_size: .; j_call: TRBJ1-2; cdr3_aa: CASSLRTGGYTF; cdr3_nt: TGTGCCAGCAGCTTGAGGACAGGGGGCTACACCTTC
d_call: .; v_call: TRBV27; clone_size: .; j_call: TRBJ1-2; cdr3_aa: CASSLLAGADGYTF; cdr3_nt: TGTGCCAGCAGTTTACTGGCAGGGGCAGATGGCTACACCTTC
d_call: .; v_call: TRBV7-3; clone_size: .; j_call: TRBJ1-1; cdr3_aa: CASRRNREGEAFF; cdr3_nt: TGTGCCAGCAGACGGAACAGGGAGGGTGAAGCTTTCTTT
d_call: .; v_call: TRBV7-2; clone_size: .; j_call: TRBJ2-1; cdr3_aa: CASSFSPGYNEQFF; cdr3_nt: TGTGCCAGCAGCTTTTCCCCTGGATACAATGAGCAGTTCTTC
d_call: .; v_call: TRBV6-6; clone_size: .; j_call: TRBJ1-5; cdr3_aa: CASSYSIAGDNQPQHF; cdr3_nt: TGTGCCAGCAGTTACTCGATCGCGGGGGACAATCAGCCCCAGCATTTT
d_call: .; v_call: TRBV6-5; clone_size: .; j_call: TRBJ1-6; cdr3_aa: CASSLGGRSPLHF; cdr3_nt: TGTGCCAGCAGTCTAGGTGGTCGTTCACCCCTCCACTTT
d_call: .; v_call: TRBV5-1; clone_size: once; j_call: TRBJ1-1; cdr3_aa: CASSLQGAENTEAFF; cdr3_nt: TGCGCCAGCAGCTTGCAAGGGGCGGAGAACACTGAAGCTTTCTTT
d_call: .; v_call: TRBV9; clone_size: .; j_call: TRBJ1-1; cdr3_aa: CASNTDSNTEAFF; cdr3_nt: TGTGCCAGCAACACCGATTCGAACACTGAAGCTTTCTTT
d_call: .; v_call: TRBV18; clone_size: .; j_call: TRBJ1-2; cdr3_aa: CASSPDGNYGYTF; cdr3_nt: TGTGCCAGCTCCCCGGACGGAAACTATGGCTACACCTTC
d_call: .; v_call: TRBV3-1/TRBV3-2; clone_size: .; j_call: TRBJ1-2; cdr3_aa: CASSQVTGNYGYTF; cdr3_nt: TGTGCCAGCAGCCAAGTAACAGGAAACTATGGCTACACCTTC
d_call: TRBD1; v_call: TRBV7-9; clone_size: .; j_call: TRBJ2-3; cdr3_aa: CASSSGQGDTQYF; cdr3_nt: TGTGCCAGCAGCTCGGGACAGGGAGATACGCAGTATTTT
d_call: .; v_call: TRBV7-2; clone_size: .; j_call: TRBJ1-1; cdr3_aa: CASSFGGLDTEAFF; cdr3_nt: TGTGCCAGCAGCTTCGGGGGATTGGACACTGAAGCTTTCTTT
d_call: TRBD1; v_call: TRBV6-5; clone_size: .; j_call: TRBJ1-2; cdr3_aa: CASSPDRGLYGYTF; cdr3_nt: TGTGCCAGCAGTCCCGACAGGGGGTTATATGGCTACACCTTC
d_call: .; v_call: TRBV1; clone_size: .; j_call: TRBJ1-4; cdr3_aa: CTSSQDVIRGGALLFF; cdr3_nt: TGCACCAGCAGCCAGGACGTTATTAGGGGGGGGGCTTTGCTGTTTTTT
d_call: TRBD1; v_call: TRBV29-1; clone_size: .; j_call: TRBJ1-5; cdr3_aa: CSVTRGQGQPQHF; cdr3_nt: TGCAGCGTGACCAGGGGGCAGGGTCAGCCCCAGCATTTT
d_call: .; v_call: TRBV5-1; clone_size: .; j_call: TRBJ2-3; cdr3_aa: CASSPIQSYTDTQYF; cdr3_nt: TGCGCCAGCAGCCCGATACAGAGTTACACAGATACGCAGTATTTT
d_call: .; v_call: TRBV30; clone_size: .; j_call: TRBJ1-5; cdr3_aa: CAWSESTGNGQPQHF; cdr3_nt: TGTGCCTGGAGTGAAAGCACAGGGAATGGTCAGCCCCAGCATTTT
d_call: .; v_call: TRBV7-3; clone_size: .; j_call: TRBJ2-6; cdr3_aa: CASSLADRANVLTF; cdr3_nt: TGTGCCAGCAGCTTAGCCGATAGGGCCAACGTCCTGACTTTC
d_call: .; v_call: TRBV20-1; clone_size: .; j_call: TRBJ1-1; cdr3_aa: CRPGKNTEAFF; cdr3_nt: TGCAGGCCGGGGAAGAACACTGAAGCTTTCTTT
d_call: TRBD1; v_call: TRBV30; clone_size: .; j_call: TRBJ1-2; cdr3_aa: CAWSVPRQGRDGYTF; cdr3_nt: TGTGCCTGGAGTGTACCCCGACAGGGAAGAGATGGCTACACCTTC